This TCR beta chain was identified in a study of post-analysis software for immune sequencing data. Study as a whole: Some patients lacked subtype; others had relapsing-remitting, secondary progressive or progressive-relapsing disease.

Germline V gene data show CDR1 as MDHEN and CDR2 as SYDVKM. There are 15 residues in the CDR3. The V and J ends lost 2 bases and 3 bases, in that order; junction bases with no gene match: 5. Notes on the study in general: Under the F measure, samples that were prepared in one batch clustered strongly together. Four or five TRBV segments, TRBV5-6, TRBV5-1 and TRBV20-1 among them, were found more frequent in patients than controls.

In regard to this clonotype: The antigen is undetermined.

Every TCR beta cDNA library bore unique molecular identifiers. A single record per CDR3 protein comes from TCRdb applying MiXCR to the PCR reads. This sample has roughly 800,000 distinct CDR3 sequences; 46% occur once, and the top ten carry 4.9%. The chain recombines TRBV28 with TRBJ2-7; TRBD2 matches at 9 bases. This receptor was obtained from a girl between 10 and 17 years old with multiple sclerosis. The sample was blood. The CDR3 region is CASSLTAGGVYEQYF. CDR3 sequence (DNA): TGTGCCAGCAGTTTAACCGCGGGAGGGGTCTACGAGCAGTACTTC.